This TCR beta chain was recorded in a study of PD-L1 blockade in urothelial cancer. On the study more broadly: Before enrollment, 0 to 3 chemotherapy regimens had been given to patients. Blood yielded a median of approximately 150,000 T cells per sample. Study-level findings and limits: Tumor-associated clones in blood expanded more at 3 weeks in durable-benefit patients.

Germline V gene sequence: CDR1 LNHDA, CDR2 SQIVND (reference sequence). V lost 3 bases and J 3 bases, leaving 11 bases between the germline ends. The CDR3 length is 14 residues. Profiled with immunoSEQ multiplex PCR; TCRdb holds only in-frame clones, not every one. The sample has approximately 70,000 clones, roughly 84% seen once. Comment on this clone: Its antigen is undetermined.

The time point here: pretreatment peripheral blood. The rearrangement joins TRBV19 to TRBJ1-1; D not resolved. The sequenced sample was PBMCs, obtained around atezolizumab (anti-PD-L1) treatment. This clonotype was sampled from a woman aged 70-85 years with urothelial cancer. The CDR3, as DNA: TGTGCCAGTAGTATCGGGGTATGGGACACTGAAGCTTTCTTT. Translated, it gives CASSIGVWDTEAFF.